This T cell receptor beta chain came from a study of blood T cell repertoires in COVID-19. This CDR3 has 15 residues. The germline V gene encodes CDR1 SGHTA and CDR2 FQGTGA. For this clone: An end of the junction does not agree with germline; a read error may underlie this.

TCRdb's copy holds only in-frame clones and misses some; the assay was immunoSEQ multiplex PCR. The sample shows around 370,000 clones, almost 90% of them seen only once. Sequencing was carried out using peripheral blood. The sequence was collected from a man aged 18 to 30 with active or convalescent COVID-19. V is TRBV7-3 and J is TRBJ2-6, with TRBD1 as a possible D gene (5 bases). CDR3 DNA sequence: TGTGCCAGCAGCTCGCGGTCGGCTGGGGCCAACGTGCTGACTTTC. This encodes CASSSRSAGANVLTF.